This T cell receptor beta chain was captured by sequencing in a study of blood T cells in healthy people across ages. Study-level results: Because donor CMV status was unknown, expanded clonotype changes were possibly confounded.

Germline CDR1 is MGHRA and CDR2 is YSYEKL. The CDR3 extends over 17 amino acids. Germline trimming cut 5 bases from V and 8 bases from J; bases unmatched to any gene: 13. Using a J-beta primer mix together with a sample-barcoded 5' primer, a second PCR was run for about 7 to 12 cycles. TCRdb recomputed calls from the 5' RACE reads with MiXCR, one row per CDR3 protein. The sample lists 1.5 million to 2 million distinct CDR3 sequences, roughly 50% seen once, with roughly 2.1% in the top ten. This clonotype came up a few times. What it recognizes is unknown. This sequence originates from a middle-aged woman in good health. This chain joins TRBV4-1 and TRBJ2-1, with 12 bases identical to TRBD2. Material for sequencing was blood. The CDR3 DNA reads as TGCGCCAGCAGCGGACTAGCGGGGCGCCCCAGAGGCGATGAGCAGTTCTTC. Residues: CASSGLAGRPRGDEQFF.